What follows describes a single T cell receptor beta chain. After extraction with the RNeasy kit, roughly 0.5 to 1 ug of the RNA was reverse transcribed using random hexamers. Amplification of the TCR beta CDR3 was carried out by immunoSEQ multiplex PCR, which spanned a total of 54 Vbeta and 13 Jbeta segments. TCRdb reanalysed the immunoSEQ multiplex PCR reads using MiXCR and keeps one entry per CDR3 protein. This sample carries around 230,000 distinct CDR3 sequences, 90% to 97% of them seen once, and the ten largest clones take 0.095% to 0.12%. The data derive from a study of CD8 T cells in Susac syndrome. V was shortened by 1 base and J by 6 bases, with 13 bases between the two germline ends. This CDR3 is built from 15 residues.

The sequenced sample was CD4+ T cells from PBMCs. This receptor was taken from a human donor with Susac syndrome. The chain has TRBV12-3 or TRBV12-4 and TRBJ2-1; the D is unclear. Written as DNA, the CDR3 is TGTGCCAGCAGTTTAGGCTCAATCAAGAGCAATGAGCAGTTCTTC. Translating gives CASSLGSIKSNEQFF.